One and the same sample provided the 26 T cell receptor beta chains below, sequenced in a study of blood T cell repertoires in COVID-19. Repertoires were generated with immunoSEQ multiplex PCR, while TCRdb's copy carries only in-frame clones and drops some. The sample carries 210,000 or so clones, roughly 85% recorded once. Sequencing was performed on peripheral blood. Every receptor here comes from a man aged 50-59 years with COVID-19, enrolled during active disease.

V usage is TRBV12-5 and J usage is TRBJ1-2; 7 bases are shared with TRBD1. The ends lost 1 base at V and 7 bases at J; junction bases unmatched: 0. The CDR3 has 12 residues. Germline V gene lookup returns CDR1 LGHNT and CDR2 FRNRAP. The CDR3 spells CASGLDRGGYTF. CDR3 bases: TGTGCTAGTGGTTTGGACAGGGGTGGCTACACCTTC.

The chain joins TRBV7-2 to TRBJ2-7, with TRBD2 identical over 10 bases. The CDR3 sequence is 15 residues long. Trimming at V came to 4 bases and at J to 5 bases, leaving 8 bases not matched to a gene. Germline V gives CDR1 SGHTA, CDR2 FQGNSA. The CDR3 DNA follows: TGTGCCAGCAGCTCATCGGAGCGGGGGGGCCACGAGCAGTACTTC. It specifies CASSSSERGGHEQYF.

This rearrangement joins TRBV14 to TRBJ2-3; tentative D call: TRBD1 (5 bases). The CDR3 spans 18 residues. V gave up 5 bases and J gave up 1 base, with 22 bases separating them. CDR1 and CDR2 from the germline V gene are SGHDN and FVKESK. CDR3 amino acids: CASSDGASQLEGTDTQYF. In nucleotides, the CDR3 is TGTGCCAGCAGCGATGGGGCCTCCCAACTCGAGGGCACAGATACGCAGTATTTT. Full variable domain (missing parts from reference TRBV14 and TRBJ2-3): EAGVTQFPSHSVIEKGQTVTLRCDPISGHDNLYWYRRVMGKEIKFLLHFVKESKQDESGMPNNRFLAERTGGTYSTLKVQPAELEDSGVYFCASSDGASQLEGTDTQYFGPGTRLTVL.

The chain is built from TRBV15 and TRBJ1-5; weak D call: TRBD1 (5 bases). From germline, CDR1 is LNHNV and CDR2 YYDKDF (reference sequence). V gave up 4 bases and J gave up 4 bases, with 14 bases separating them. This CDR3 spans 15 amino acids. CDR3 DNA: TGTGCCACCAGCATCCTCGTGGGGGGTAATCAGCCCCAGCATTTT. Protein: CATSILVGGNQPQHF.

Worth noting for this clone: Other nucleotide sequences in the sample specify the same CDR3. This CDR3 reads CASSLQGYGYTF. CDR3 bases: TGTGCCAGCAGCCTACAGGGGTATGGCTACACCTTC. The chain joins TRBV3-1 (or the pseudogene TRBV3-2) to TRBJ1-2; 7 bases are a match to TRBD1. V was pared by 4 bases and J by 5 bases, with 1 base of the junction left unmatched. Germline CDR1 is LGHDT and CDR2 is YNNKEL (reference sequence). This CDR3 has 12 residues.

This chain connects TRBV7-2 to TRBJ2-7; 7 nucleotides line up with TRBD1. Germline V gene lookup returns CDR1 SGHTA and CDR2 FQGNSA. The CDR3 is 14 amino acids. The J segment lost 2 bases and the V segment lost 5 bases, leaving 6 bases of the junction unmatched. The CDR3 nucleotides read TGTGCCAGCAGCCAAACAGGGACAGCCTACGAGCAGTACTTC. Its protein is CASSQTGTAYEQYF.

This clone appeared a single time. The rearrangement links TRBV7-3 to TRBJ1-1; TRBD1 matches at 9 bases. The V and J ends lost 5 bases and 10 bases, in that order; junction bases with no gene match: 11. This CDR3 comprises 14 residues. CDR1 SGHTA and CDR2 FQGTGA come from the germline V gene. CDR3 amino acids: CASSPGTGSIGAFF. The CDR3 DNA follows: TGTGCCAGCAGCCCCGGGACAGGGAGTATAGGAGCTTTCTTT.

This clone was seen only once. The chain has TRBV5-1 and TRBJ2-7; TRBD2 might be the D (5 bases). V was cut by 0 bases and J by 4 bases, with 14 bases left in between. Germline V gene lookup returns CDR1 SGHRS and CDR2 YFSETQ. The CDR3 is 15 amino acids. In nucleotides, the CDR3 is TGCGCCAGCAGCTTGGCCCTGAGAGGGAATTACGAGCAGTACTTC. This sequence encodes CASSLALRGNYEQYF. Drawing the rest from reference TRBV5-1 and TRBJ2-7, the complete variable domain is KAGVTQTPRYLIKTRGQQVTLSCSPISGHRSVSWYQQTPGQGLQFLFEYFSETQRNKGNFPGRFSGRQFSNSRSEMNVSTLELGDSALYLCASSLALRGNYEQYFGPGTRLTVT.

The chain carries TRBV24-1 and TRBJ2-5; D uncertain. Germline-derived CDR1 and CDR2 are KGHDR and SFDVKD. This CDR3 has 13 amino acids. V lost 2 bases, J lost 1 base, and 4 bases lay in between. Here the CDR3 reads CATSDSVQETQYF. The CDR3 DNA sequence: TGTGCCACCAGTGATTCCGTCCAAGAGACCCAGTACTTC.

This chain connects TRBV9 to TRBJ2-1, with D possibly TRBD2 on 7 matching bases. The CDR3 consists of 16 residues. V was trimmed by 3 bases and J by 2 bases, leaving 15 bases between them. Looked up from germline, CDR1 is SGDLS and CDR2 is YYNGEE. In nucleotides, the CDR3 is TGTGCCAGCAGCGAGAAACAGGGAGGGCCCTACAATGAGCAGTTCTTC. Protein sequence: CASSEKQGGPYNEQFF.

The chain is built from TRBV30 and TRBJ2-7; a weak D match, TRBD1 (6 bases). Trimming took off 0 bases at V and 9 bases at J, with 12 bases between the two ends. CDR1 is GTSNPN, CDR2 SVGIG, per germline (reference sequence). CDR3 length: 12 residues. CDR3 nucleotide sequence: TGTGCCTGGAGTGTACGGGCAGGGGTGCAGTACTTC. This translates into CAWSVRAGVQYF.

Worth noting for this clone: At the DNA level, this CDR3 is encoded by other sequences in the same sample as well. The gene calls are TRBV30 and TRBJ1-1; no firm D call. The CDR3 spans 11 residues. CDR1 is GTSNPN, CDR2 SVGIG, per germline (reference sequence). CDR3 sequence reads: CASRRRTEAFF. In DNA form, the CDR3 reads TGTGCTTCGAGGCGGAGGACTGAAGCTTTCTTT.

The rearrangement links TRBV11-3 to TRBJ2-3; 8 nucleotides agree with TRBD2. Germline V gene lookup returns CDR1 SGHNT and CDR2 YENEEA. The CDR3 runs to 15 residues. V gave up 3 bases and J gave up 2 bases; unmatched junction bases: 4. The DNA for the CDR3 is TGTGCCAGCAGCTTTACCGGGGGGGACACAGATACGCAGTATTTT. Its protein is CASSFTGGDTDTQYF.

The rearrangement links TRBV24-1 to TRBJ2-3; D is possibly TRBD2 (6 bases). Per germline, CDR1 KGHDR and CDR2 SFDVKD. This CDR3 comprises 13 residues. Trimming took off 9 bases at V and 0 bases at J, with 9 bases between the two ends. The CDR3 bases are TGTGCCACCCGGACTACTAGCACAGATACGCAGTATTTT. Translated, it gives CATRTTSTDTQYF.

V is TRBV25-1 and J is TRBJ2-1; 7 bases agree with TRBD1. Germline CDR1 reads MGHDK; CDR2 reads SYGVNS. This CDR3 spans 13 amino acids. The V gene end was trimmed by 0 bases and the J gene end by 13 bases; junction bases not matched to a gene: 6. The CDR3 DNA reads as TGTGCCAGCAGTGAATATCCGGGACAGAAACAGTTCTTC. This encodes CASSEYPGQKQFF. The variable domain in full, with the rest retrieved from reference TRBV25-1 and TRBJ2-1, is EADIYQTPRYLVIGTGKKITLECSQTMGHDKMYWYQQDPGMELHLIHYSYGVNSTEKGDLSSESTVSRIRTEHFPLTLESARPSHTSQYLCASSEYPGQKQFFGPGTRLTVL.

The chain joins TRBV3-1 (or the pseudogene TRBV3-2) to TRBJ2-3; 8 bases map to TRBD2. The germline CDR1 and CDR2 sequences are LGHDT and YNNKEL (reference sequence). Trimming took 1 base from V and 1 from J; bases not matched to a gene: 1. This CDR3 has 15 amino acids. CDR3 sequence (DNA): TGTGCCAGCAGCCAAGCGGGGGGGCGCACAGATACGCAGTATTTT. Translating gives CASSQAGGRTDTQYF.

The chain carries TRBV7-9 and TRBJ2-7, with D tentatively TRBD2 (6 bases). Trimming took 1 base from V and 4 from J, leaving 8 bases between them. CDR1 is SEHNR, CDR2 FQNEAQ, per germline (reference sequence). CDR3 length equals 13 residues. The DNA of the CDR3 is TGTGCCAGCAGCTTAGTTGGGGGGTACGAGCAGTACTTC. Translation gives CASSLVGGYEQYF.

The chain joins TRBV11-3 to TRBJ2-7; D call uncertain. CDR1 and CDR2 from the germline V gene are SGHNT and YENEEA. V lost 4 bases to trimming and J lost 0 bases, with 10 bases between them. The CDR3 extends over 14 amino acids. The CDR3 DNA follows: TGTGCCAGCAGCTCAGGTTTGGGCTCCTACGAGCAGTACTTC. Its translation is CASSSGLGSYEQYF.

The chain links TRBV5-1 to TRBJ2-3, with 11 bases matching TRBD2. The V gene's germline CDR1 is SGHRS and CDR2 YFSETQ. The CDR3 is 17 amino acids. After removal of 3 bases from V and 2 bases from J, the junction contained 8 bases not matched to a gene. The CDR3 reads CASSSQASGGPTDTQYF. DNA of the CDR3: TGCGCCAGCAGCTCCCAGGCTAGCGGGGGGCCCACAGATACGCAGTATTTT.

This sequence joins TRBV28 and TRBJ2-1, with 13 bases aligning to TRBD2. The CDR3 sequence is 18 residues long. V lost 6 bases to trimming and J lost 8 bases; unmatched junction nucleotides: 16. Per germline, CDR1 MDHEN and CDR2 SYDVKM. The CDR3 loop is CASSQGLAGPPYLDEQFF. The CDR3 DNA reads TGTGCCAGCAGCCAGGGACTAGCGGGGCCCCCCTACTTAGATGAGCAGTTCTTC.

V usage is TRBV5-1 and J usage is TRBJ2-3, with 9 bases lining up with TRBD2. The junction had 7 bases not matched to a gene; V was cut back by 0 bases and J by 5 bases. Germline CDR1 is SGHRS and CDR2 is YFSETQ. The CDR3 loop spans 16 amino acids. CDR3 coding DNA: TGCGCCAGCAGCTTGGATGCGGGGGGGCCAAAAGATACGCAGTATTTT. Translation: CASSLDAGGPKDTQYF.

V is TRBV7-8 and J is TRBJ2-7; TRBD1 matches at 8 bases. The CDR3 has 15 amino acids. The germline gives CDR1 SGHVS, CDR2 FQNEAQ. Germline trimming cut 2 bases from V and 2 bases from J; bases unmatched to any gene: 5. DNA of the CDR3: TGTGCCAGCAGCTTAATACAGGGGGACACCTACGAGCAGTACTTC. Its translation: CASSLIQGDTYEQYF.

The chain couples TRBV5-1 to TRBJ1-3; D possibly corresponds to TRBD1 (6 bases). The germline V and J ends were trimmed by 4 bases and 0 bases, with 11 bases remaining between them. The CDR3 covers 15 residues. Germline V gives CDR1 SGHRS, CDR2 YFSETQ. The CDR3 DNA follows: TGCGCCAGCAGCGTGAACAGGGACTCTGGAAACACCATATATTTT. This sequence encodes CASSVNRDSGNTIYF.

This clone was seen a handful of times. V is TRBV5-1 and J is TRBJ1-1; the match to TRBD1 covers 10 bases. The germline CDR1 and CDR2 sequences are SGHRS and YFSETQ. The ends lost 1 base at V and 3 bases at J; junction bases unmatched: 3. The CDR3 totals 15 residues. Written as DNA, the CDR3 is TGCGCCAGCAGCTTGAGGACAGGGGGTGACACTGAAGCTTTCTTT. Its protein is CASSLRTGGDTEAFF.

This chain joins TRBV6-5 and TRBJ1-2; 10 bases fit TRBD1. V lost 6 bases, J lost 5 bases, and 6 bases stayed unmatched. Germline V gene sequence: CDR1 MNHEY, CDR2 SVGAGI. The CDR3 spans 14 residues. DNA of the CDR3: TGTGCCAGCAGACGCGGGACAGGGGTGTATGGCTACACCTTC. Translation gives CASRRGTGVYGYTF.

V and J are TRBV19 and TRBJ1-1; the D is unclear. Per the germline V gene, CDR1 is LNHDA and CDR2 is SQIVND (reference sequence). The CDR3 has 12 residues. V lost 1 base and J 4 bases, leaving 4 bases between the germline ends. CDR3 in DNA: TGTGCCAGTAGTATAGGGAGCACTGAAGCTTTCTTT. This codes for CASSIGSTEAFF.